Below, 32 T cell receptor beta chains from the same sample are listed, as sequenced in a study of cytotoxic CD8 clonotypes in ibrutinib-treated CLL. Profiling relied on immunoSEQ multiplex PCR, and the TCRdb table lists in-frame clones only, not all of them. The sample records about 63,000 clones, less than 75% being singletons. The material was PBMCs, obtained after 12 months of ibrutinib treatment. Receptors were obtained from a human donor with chronic lymphocytic leukemia.

CDR3 DNA: TGTGCCAGCACCCTGAACCCTACCAAAGGCTACGAGCAGTACTTC. Translating gives CASTLNPTKGYEQYF. This chain uses TRBV2 with TRBJ2-7; no clear D. V lost 7 bases and J 3 bases, leaving 19 bases between the germline ends. The CDR3 is 15 residues long. Germline loops: CDR1 SNHLY, CDR2 FYNNEI.

This clone was counted only a few times. The V gene is TRBV28, the J gene TRBJ2-5; 7 bases fit TRBD1. V dropped 4 bases and J dropped 4; count of bases not matched to a gene: 12. CDR3 length: 16 residues. The germline V gene has CDR1 MDHEN and CDR2 SYDVKM. For the CDR3, the DNA is TGTGCCAGCAGTTACCGGGACAGTCCCGTCAGAGAGACCCAGTACTTC. This translates into CASSYRDSPVRETQYF.

The J gene is TRBJ1-6, the V gene TRBV28; D unresolved. V shed 9 bases and J shed 10 bases, with 16 bases lying between them. The CDR3 is 13 residues long. The germline V gene has CDR1 MDHEN and CDR2 SYDVKM. DNA of the CDR3: TGTGCCAGTACCACACGGGCCGAATCACCCCTCCACTTT. This codes for CASTTRAESPLHF.

V is TRBV18 and J is TRBJ2-5; D unclear. Germline V lookup: CDR1 KGHSH, CDR2 LQKENI. V was clipped by 4 bases and J by 2 bases, with 2 bases between them. The length of the CDR3 is 11 residues. Here the CDR3 reads CASSRQETQYF. The CDR3 DNA follows: TGTGCCAGCTCACGACAAGAGACCCAGTACTTC.

This chain uses TRBV9 with TRBJ2-7; no reliable D call. The CDR3 sequence is 14 residues long. CDR1 SGDLS and CDR2 YYNGEE come from the germline V gene. Trimming left V 4 bases short and J 6 bases short, with 17 bases between. CDR3 protein: CASSPRHPCGEQYV. DNA for the CDR3: TGTGCCAGCAGCCCCCGACATCCCTGTGGCGAGCAGTACGTC.

This chain connects TRBV7-7 to TRBJ2-5, with 8 nucleotides matching TRBD1. Germline lookup yields CDR1 SSHAT and CDR2 FNYEAQ (reference sequence). This CDR3 comprises 16 residues. Unmatched junction bases numbered 8, after V lost 1 base and J lost 4 bases. Here the CDR3 DNA reads TGTGCCAGCAGCTTAGGAGGACAGGGTGTGGGAGAGACCCAGTACTTC. This codes for CASSLGGQGVGETQYF.

CDR3 sequence: CASSPTAGGEQYF. CDR3 in DNA: TGTGCCAGCTCACCCACCGCTGGGGGAGAGCAGTACTTC. V gene TRBV18 combines with J gene TRBJ2-7; D possibly matches TRBD1 or TRBD2 (5 bases each). Trimming took 3 bases from V and 7 from J, leaving 13 bases between them. The CDR3 totals 13 residues. CDR1 and CDR2 from the germline V gene are KGHSH and LQKENI.

The V gene is TRBV28, the J gene TRBJ1-2; a possible D gene is TRBD1 (6 bases). The V end was cut by 4 bases, the J end by 4 bases, with 13 bases between. The CDR3 length is 14 residues. CDR1 and CDR2 (germline): MDHEN, SYDVKM. CDR3: CASSSTGTLYGYTF. The CDR3 DNA reads as TGTGCCAGCAGTTCGACAGGAACCCTCTATGGCTACACCTTC.

The V and J genes are TRBV9 and TRBJ1-1, with D maybe TRBD1 (6 bases). The germline V and J ends were trimmed by 8 bases and 4 bases, with 15 bases remaining between them. CDR1 and CDR2 from the germline V gene are SGDLS and YYNGEE. The CDR3 runs to 13 residues. In DNA form, the CDR3 reads TGTGCCAGTAACAGGGACCCGACCACTGAAGCTTTCTTT. As protein: CASNRDPTTEAFF.

A remark on this clone: The junction departs from germline at one end; a sequencing error may be responsible. The genes are TRBV19 and TRBJ1-2; D gene uncertain. This CDR3 region has 12 residues. Per the germline V gene, CDR1 is LNHDA and CDR2 is SQIVND (reference sequence). The chain's CDR3 is CASSTVPYGYTF. DNA of the CDR3: TGTGCCAGCAGTACAGTCCCCTATGGCTACACCTTC.

In this sample, this clone is medium-sized. The CDR3 DNA follows: TGCAGCGTTGAAGAAACACACAACTATGGCTACACCTTC. The encoded protein is CSVEETHNYGYTF. This chain connects TRBV29-1 to TRBJ1-2; D is ambiguous. Germline V gene sequence: CDR1 SQVTM, CDR2 ANQGSEA. Trimming took 0 bases from V and 2 from J, leaving 7 bases between them. CDR3 length: 13 residues. The full variable domain, rest sourced from reference TRBV29-1 and TRBJ1-2, is SAVISQKPSRDICQRGTSLTIQCQVDSQVTMMFWYRQQPGQSLTLIATANQGSEATYESGFVIDKFPISRPNLTFSTLTVSNMSPEDSSIYLCSVEETHNYGYTFGSGTRLTVV.

The V and J genes are TRBV10-3 and TRBJ2-7; no reliable D call. CDR1 is ENHRY and CDR2 is SYGVKD in the germline V gene. V was pared by 6 bases and J by 3 bases, with 9 bases between. The CDR3 extends over 12 amino acids. DNA of the CDR3: TGTGCCATCAGCGAATGGGGCTACGAGCAGTACTTC. It yields the protein CAISEWGYEQYF.

This sequence joins TRBV27 and TRBJ1-2, with a weak D call TRBD1 (5 bases). The CDR3 covers 13 residues. Trimming removed 4 bases at V and 4 bases at J, with 10 bases between. CDR1 MNHEY and CDR2 SMNVEV come from the germline V gene (reference sequence). The CDR3 region has the DNA TGTGCCAGCAGTTCCCAAGGGGTCTATGGCTACACCTTC. The encoded protein is CASSSQGVYGYTF.

This rearrangement joins TRBV5-1 to TRBJ2-3; D gene uncertain. V gave up 3 bases and J gave up 4 bases, with 12 bases separating them. The CDR3 spans 14 residues. Germline CDR1 SGHRS, CDR2 YFSETQ. In nucleotides, the CDR3 is TGCGCCAGCAGCTCAGACCTCAATGCAGATACGCAGTATTTT. This encodes CASSSDLNADTQYF.

As to this clone: The same CDR3 is also encoded by other DNA sequences in this sample. The rearrangement uses TRBV6-5 and TRBJ2-7; the D is unclear. Germline V gene sequence: CDR1 MNHEY, CDR2 SVGAGI. The CDR3 sequence is 11 residues long. Trimming cost V 2 bases and J 4 bases, with 3 bases left between them. Here the CDR3 reads CASSYLYEQYF. The DNA for the CDR3 is TGTGCCAGCAGTTACCTGTACGAGCAGTACTTC.

This chain links TRBV30 with TRBJ2-2; tentative D call: TRBD2 (6 bases). This CDR3 contains 14 residues. Trimming took 2 bases from V and 1 from J, leaving 8 bases between them. CDR1 and CDR2 from the germline V gene are GTSNPN and SVGIG (reference sequence). Here the CDR3 reads CAWSRGGNTGELFF. The CDR3 DNA sequence: TGTGCCTGGAGTAGGGGAGGGAACACCGGGGAGCTGTTTTTT.

This clone was detected ten times or more. This chain uses TRBV18 with TRBJ1-1; a weak D match, TRBD1 (6 bases). CDR1 and CDR2 (germline): KGHSH, LQKENI. V shed 6 bases and J shed 1 base, with 9 bases lying between them. The CDR3 runs 13 residues. CDR3 bases: TGTGCCAGCTCGCAGGGACAGAACACTGAAGCTTTCTTT. This encodes CASSQGQNTEAFF.

V usage is TRBV7-2 and J usage is TRBJ2-7; D might be TRBD2 (6 bases). Germline V gene data show CDR1 as SGHTA and CDR2 as FQGNSA. This CDR3 spans 15 amino acids. Trimming shortened V by 6 bases and J by 3 bases, and 18 bases separated the two germline ends. The CDR3: CASRATGTGIYEQYF. The CDR3 nucleotides are TGTGCCAGCAGGGCAACCGGGACTGGAATCTACGAGCAGTACTTC.

This clone appeared once. This rearrangement joins TRBV30 to TRBJ1-1, with unresolved D. The CDR3 spans 15 residues. CDR1 is GTSNPN and CDR2 is SVGIG in the germline V gene (reference sequence). With 3 bases removed from V and 5 bases from J, the gap between germline ends came to 19 bases. Written as DNA, the CDR3 is TGTGCCTGGAGCGCCAGGACCAATTTGGGGACTGAAGCTTTCTTT. It is translated as CAWSARTNLGTEAFF.

The chain employs TRBV5-1 and TRBJ1-1; no definite D call. The CDR3 has 13 amino acids. Per the germline V gene, CDR1 is SGHRS and CDR2 is YFSETQ. Between the trimmed V and J ends, which lost 0 bases and 8 bases, there was a span of 11 bases. The CDR3 here is CASSLETFTEAFF. In DNA form, the CDR3 reads TGCGCCAGCAGCTTGGAAACGTTTACCGAAGCTTTCTTT.

The chain uses TRBV27 and TRBJ1-5; D unclear. V gave up 5 bases and J gave up 4 bases, with 12 bases separating them. The CDR3 is 14 residues long. CDR1 is MNHEY, CDR2 SMNVEV, per germline (reference sequence). For the CDR3, the DNA is TGTGCCAGCAGTCGACCGGGGTTGAATCAGCCCCAGCATTTT. Protein product: CASSRPGLNQPQHF.

This clone was seen just once. This chain uses TRBV28 with TRBJ1-3; TRBD1 might be the D (5 bases). Germline V gene sequence: CDR1 MDHEN, CDR2 SYDVKM. V was shortened by 8 bases and J by 15 bases, with 23 bases between the two germline ends. The CDR3 runs to 13 residues. The CDR3 protein is CASGRQGLSLRYF. In DNA form, the CDR3 reads TGTGCCAGCGGTAGGCAGGGCTTAAGCCTCAGATATTTT.

This clone showed up just a few times. The V call is TRBV5-6, the J call TRBJ1-2; D might be TRBD1 (6 bases). V was trimmed by 4 bases and J by 8 bases, leaving 24 bases between them. The CDR3 contains 16 residues. Germline CDR1 SGHDT, CDR2 YYEEEE. CDR3 amino acids: CASSTRSRTVGIGYTF. In nucleotides, the CDR3 is TGTGCCAGCAGCACACGTTCCCGGACAGTCGGTATCGGCTACACCTTC.

A few counts support this clone. The rearrangement joins TRBV5-4 to TRBJ1-2, with D possibly TRBD1 on 5 matching bases. The CDR3 runs 14 residues. Germline loops: CDR1 SGHNT, CDR2 YYREEE (reference sequence). The V gene lost 2 bases and the J gene lost 7 bases, with 15 bases spanning the gap. The CDR3 reads CASSLDGTVGGYTF. CDR3 in DNA: TGTGCCAGCAGCTTAGACGGGACTGTCGGTGGCTACACCTTC.

The chain employs TRBV28 and TRBJ2-2; TRBD1 might be the D (6 bases). Trimming shortened V by 0 bases and J by 3 bases, and 8 bases separated the two germline ends. The CDR3 is 15 residues long. Germline V gene data show CDR1 as MDHEN and CDR2 as SYDVKM. CDR3 in amino acids: CASSLWDSYTGELFF. CDR3 in DNA: TGTGCCAGCAGTTTATGGGACAGCTACACCGGGGAGCTGTTTTTT.

This chain links TRBV6-6 with TRBJ2-5; no firm D call. The germline V and J ends were trimmed by 1 base and 2 bases, with 2 bases remaining between them. Germline CDR1 reads MNHNY; CDR2 reads SVGAGI (reference sequence). This CDR3 has 12 amino acids. CDR3 in amino acids: CASSYLQETQYF. The CDR3 region has the DNA TGTGCCAGCAGTTACTTACAAGAGACCCAGTACTTC.

The V and J genes are TRBV2 and TRBJ2-4; TRBD1 agrees at 10 bases. Losses at the gene ends were 4 bases for V and 7 bases for J; bases not matched to a gene: 7. Germline V gene sequence: CDR1 SNHLY, CDR2 FYNNEI. This CDR3 is 15 amino acids long. CDR3: CASSVGTGAWNIQYF. The CDR3 DNA sequence: TGTGCCAGCAGTGTAGGGACAGGGGCTTGGAACATTCAGTACTTC.

This rearrangement joins TRBV5-3 to TRBJ2-1; possibly TRBD1 for D (5 bases). TRBV5-3 is an ORF, and what it does is uncertain. The V end was cut by 4 bases, the J end by 0 bases, with 17 bases between. CDR3 size: 17 residues. The chain's CDR3 is CARSVARLDSSYNEQFF. As DNA, the CDR3 is TGTGCCAGAAGCGTGGCTCGACTTGACAGCTCCTACAATGAGCAGTTCTTC.

This clone appeared a few times. V and J are TRBV12-5 and TRBJ2-3; a possible D gene is TRBD2 (6 bases). The ends were cut back, 1 base at V and 0 bases at J, with 14 bases in the middle. This CDR3 contains 17 residues. Per the germline V gene, CDR1 is LGHNT and CDR2 is FRNRAP. As DNA, the CDR3 is TGTGCTAGTGGTTTGGGAACTTCGGGAGCTAGCACAGATACGCAGTATTTT. It codes for CASGLGTSGASTDTQYF.

The chain joins TRBV18 to TRBJ1-2, with 8 bases aligning to TRBD1. Germline V gives CDR1 KGHSH, CDR2 LQKENI. This CDR3 is 15 amino acids long. Germline trimming cut 4 bases from V and 0 bases from J; bases unmatched to any gene: 4. In DNA form, the CDR3 reads TGTGCCAGCTCACAAGGACAGGGATCTAACTATGGCTACACCTTC. Encoded protein: CASSQGQGSNYGYTF.

This clone was seen just once. The rearrangement links TRBV6-5 to TRBJ1-2; perhaps TRBD1 as D (5 bases). Trimming took 5 bases from V and 2 from J, leaving 15 bases between them. Germline V gene lookup returns CDR1 MNHEY and CDR2 SVGAGI. CDR3 length equals 15 residues. CDR3 sequence (DNA): TGTGCCAGCAGTCGTCCCGGGACGGGAAACTATGGCTACACCTTC. It specifies CASSRPGTGNYGYTF.

J is TRBJ2-3 and V is TRBV28; 12 nucleotides line up with TRBD2. The CDR3 length is 13 residues. Germline V gene sequence: CDR1 MDHEN, CDR2 SYDVKM. With V trimmed by 9 bases and J by 6 bases, 4 bases remained unmatched. CDR3 in DNA: TGTGCCAGTCGACTAGCGGGGGCGGATACGCAGTATTTT. Encoded protein: CASRLAGADTQYF.